The sequence of this TCR beta chain was determined in a study of T cell responses to AZD1222 COVID-19 vaccine. Losses at the gene ends were 4 bases for V and 2 bases for J; bases not matched to a gene: 5. Germline V gives CDR1 SGHVS, CDR2 FQNEAQ. The CDR3 covers 14 residues. Method: immunoSEQ multiplex PCR; TCRdb's copy keeps in-frame clones and lacks some. The sample has around 120,000 clones, 90% to 95% seen once. This receptor was taken from an adult who received the AZD1222 COVID-19 vaccine. The sample consisted of peripheral blood, taken 28 days after the second AZD1222 dose. V usage is TRBV7-8 and J usage is TRBJ2-7, with TRBD1 matching over 7 bases. CDR3 nucleotide sequence: TGTGCCAGCAGCTATGGGGACAGAGCCTACGAGCAGTACTTC. The encoded protein is CASSYGDRAYEQYF.